This TCR beta chain was captured in a study of cytomegalovirus exposure and HLA in healthy donors. This CDR3 has 16 amino acids. The germline V gene has CDR1 WNHNN and CDR2 SYGVQD (reference sequence). Findings and limits, study-wide: Generally TCR sequences proved uncommon, though certain public TCRs appeared in numerous donors. According to a later analysis, most TCR beta chains associated with CMV appeared HLA-restricted. Likely technical artifact: a cluster of highly shared sequence variants.

Notes on this clone: Its antigen is not known.

Primers: 60 Vbeta forward and 13 Jbeta reverse. Study processing details: Unique TCR beta chains numbered around 75 million in a later analysis, with about 9.9 million shared. Some clones are missing from TCRdb's copy, which holds only in-frame ones; the method was immunoSEQ multiplex PCR. Clone size and the V and J calls come from that table; the DNA yielded D and trimming. The data contain roughly 120,000 clones, 74% of them singletons. V is TRBV10-1 and J is TRBJ2-5; 8 nucleotides agree with TRBD1. The DNA matches TRBJ2-7 better at its end, which makes the J call doubtful. Sequenced sample: PBMCs. The clonotype comes from a woman between 45 and 65 years old in good health and CMV-seropositive. The CDR3 sequence is CASRTPDRASECEQYF. The CDR3 DNA is TGCGCCAGCAGAACCCCGGACAGGGCGTCCGAGTGCGAGCAGTACTTC.